This T cell receptor beta chain was identified during a study of shared clonotypes between healthy human individuals. All donors were healthy HIV-negative adults lacking recent acute infections or vaccinations. Adult Caucasians living in Nashville, Tennessee made up all of the donors. From CD4+ cells came CD45RA+ naive and CD45RA-negative memory subsets. The CDR3 contains 15 residues. V was trimmed by 2 bases and J by 3 bases, leaving 15 bases between them. Germline values: CDR1 SGHDT, CDR2 YYEEEE. Produced via immunoSEQ multiplex PCR; TCRdb's table is partial and in-frame only. This sample has 1,500,000 or so clones, with 98% found just once.

The rearrangement links TRBV5-6 to TRBJ2-7; D might be TRBD2 (6 bases). Sequencing was carried out using naive CD4+ T cells sorted from blood. Subset indicated: CD45RA+ positively selected. This sequence originates from a man aged 25-40 years in good health. In DNA form, the CDR3 reads TGTGCCAGCAGCTTTTTTGGAGGGGACCGCTACGAGCAGTACTTC. Translated: CASSFFGGDRYEQYF.